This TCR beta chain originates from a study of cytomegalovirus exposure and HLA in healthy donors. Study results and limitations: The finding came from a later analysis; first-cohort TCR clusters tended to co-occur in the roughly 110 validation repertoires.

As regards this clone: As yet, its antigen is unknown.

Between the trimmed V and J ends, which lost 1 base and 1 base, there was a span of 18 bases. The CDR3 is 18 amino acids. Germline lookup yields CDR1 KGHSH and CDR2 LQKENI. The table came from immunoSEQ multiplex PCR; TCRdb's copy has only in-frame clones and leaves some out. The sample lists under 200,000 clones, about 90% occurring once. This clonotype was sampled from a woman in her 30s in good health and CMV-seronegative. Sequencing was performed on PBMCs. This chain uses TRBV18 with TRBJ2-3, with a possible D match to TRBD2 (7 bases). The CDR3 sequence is CASSPLSLGGVGTDTQYF. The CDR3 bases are TGTGCCAGCTCACCACTAAGCCTAGGGGGGGTAGGCACAGATACGCAGTATTTT.